These 29 T cell receptor beta chains were sequenced from one sample in a study of radiation and T cells in renal cell carcinoma. Method: immunoSEQ multiplex PCR; TCRdb's copy keeps in-frame clones and lacks some. The table records around 180,000 clones, 88% of them present only once. Noted time point: blood 4 weeks post-SBRT, at nephrectomy. As for treatment: 15 Gy SBRT to primary tumor, nephrectomy 4 weeks later. The specimen comprised blood, sampled from a patient whose treatment included radiotherapy and nephrectomy. These TCRs come from a woman between 50 and 59 years old with renal cell carcinoma.

Only one count was recorded for this clone. CDR3: CASSLAVAGNTIYF. The CDR3 DNA follows: TGTGCCAGCAGCTTAGCTGTTGCGGGAAACACCATATATTTT. The chain has TRBV7-2 and TRBJ1-3; D not resolved. The CDR3 loop spans 14 amino acids. V lost 0 bases and J lost 4, with 7 bases in between. The germline CDR1 and CDR2 sequences are SGHTA and FQGNSA.

This sequence joins TRBV7-3 and TRBJ1-1; 8 positions agree with TRBD1. After removal of 6 bases from V and 1 base from J, the junction contained 7 bases not matched to a gene. The CDR3 has 15 residues. Germline V CDR1 and CDR2: SGHTA, FQGTGA. The CDR3, as DNA: TGTGCCAGCAGTGCCGGACAGGGAAAGAACACTGAAGCTTTCTTT. It is translated as CASSAGQGKNTEAFF.

The chain couples TRBV4-3 to TRBJ1-1, with unresolved D. V was cut by 6 bases and J by 3 bases, with 20 bases left in between. The V gene's germline CDR1 is LGHNA and CDR2 YSLEER. CDR3 length: 16 amino acids. In DNA form, the CDR3 reads TGCGCCAGCAGGCTCAGACCGGGGTGGGATGACACTGAAGCTTTCTTT. Translation gives CASRLRPGWDDTEAFF.

The rearrangement uses TRBV5-1 and TRBJ2-6, with 9 positions matching TRBD1. With V trimmed by 5 bases and J by 1 base, 10 bases remained unmatched. The CDR3 spans 18 residues. Germline CDR1 SGHRS, CDR2 YFSETQ. CDR3 loop: CASRPSGTGFSGANVLTF. In nucleotides, the CDR3 is TGCGCCAGCAGGCCCTCCGGGACAGGGTTTTCTGGGGCCAACGTCCTGACTTTC.

CDR3 DNA sequence: TGTGCCAGCAGTCGGAGACAAAACTATGGCTACACCTTC. It yields the protein CASSRRQNYGYTF. V is TRBV6-1 and J is TRBJ1-2; D call uncertain. V gave up 5 bases and J gave up 2 bases, with 9 bases separating them. CDR1 is MNHNS and CDR2 is SASEGT in the germline V gene. The CDR3 has 13 residues.

The chain is built from TRBV4-2 and TRBJ2-1; 9 bases align to TRBD1. This CDR3 is 15 amino acids long. Trimming cost V 5 bases and J 3 bases; bases outside gene matches: 5. Germline assignment: CDR1 LGHNA and CDR2 YNFKEQ. The CDR3 reads CASSLRTGDYNEQFF. CDR3 nucleotide sequence: TGTGCCAGCAGCTTGCGGACAGGGGACTACAATGAGCAGTTCTTC.

DNA of the CDR3: TGTGCCAGCAGGGTAGGACAGACACCCCTCCACTTT. Protein product: CASRVGQTPLHF. The rearrangement uses TRBV2 and TRBJ1-6, with D possibly TRBD1 on 6 matching bases. Germline V lookup: CDR1 SNHLY, CDR2 FYNNEI. The V gene lost 6 bases and the J gene lost 11 bases, with 11 bases spanning the gap. This CDR3 region has 12 residues.

This clone is a singleton in its sample. This chain uses TRBV11-1 with TRBJ1-3; unclear D gene. Germline V gives CDR1 SGHAT, CDR2 FQDESV (reference sequence). Trimming left V 3 bases short and J 4 bases short, with 4 bases between. CDR3 size: 12 residues. The CDR3 loop reads CASSLTGNTIYF. The CDR3 region has the DNA TGTGCCAGCAGCTTGACAGGAAACACCATATATTTT.

J is TRBJ1-3 and V is TRBV7-8; 7 bases fit TRBD1. Germline CDR1 is SGHVS and CDR2 is FQNEAQ. The CDR3 has 18 amino acids. Germline trimming cut 5 bases from V and 0 bases from J; bases unmatched to any gene: 13. CDR3: CASSRGLGQADSGNTIYF. CDR3 DNA sequence: TGTGCCAGCAGCAGAGGCCTCGGACAGGCGGACTCTGGAAACACCATATATTTT. Complete variable domain (other parts from reference TRBV7-8 and TRBJ1-3): GAGVSQSPRYKVAKRGQDVALRCDPISGHVSLFWYQQALGQGPEFLTYFQNEAQLDKSGLPSDRFFAERPEGSVSTLKIQRTQQEDSAVYLCASSRGLGQADSGNTIYFGEGSWLTVV.

This clone appeared once. The V call is TRBV4-2, the J call TRBJ2-7, with 13 nucleotides matching TRBD2. The length of the CDR3 is 16 residues. CDR1 is LGHNA, CDR2 YNFKEQ, per germline. The junction had 5 bases not matched to a gene; V was cut back by 0 bases and J by 6 bases. CDR3 DNA sequence: TGTGCCAGCAGCCAAGATACCTGGACTAGCGGGGGCGAGCAGTACTTC. This translates into CASSQDTWTSGGEQYF.

The genes are TRBV5-1 and TRBJ2-5; D may be TRBD1 (7 bases). The V gene's germline CDR1 is SGHRS and CDR2 YFSETQ. Trimming stripped 2 bases from V and 7 bases from J, with 12 bases between. The CDR3 spans 13 residues. As DNA, the CDR3 is TGCGCCAGCAGCTTAGGGCAGGGGGGGACCCAGTACTTC. Translated, it gives CASSLGQGGTQYF.

The chain employs TRBV6-6 and TRBJ1-2; D remains ambiguous. This CDR3 has 11 residues. V was shortened by 4 bases and J by 7 bases, with 7 bases between the two germline ends. CDR1 is MNHNY, CDR2 SVGAGI, per germline (reference sequence). The CDR3 region is CASSLEVGYTF. The CDR3 DNA is TGTGCCAGCAGTTTGGAGGTTGGCTACACCTTC.

The chain employs TRBV19 and TRBJ1-5; no clear D. Looked up from germline, CDR1 is LNHDA and CDR2 is SQIVND (reference sequence). The CDR3 has 15 amino acids. The V and J ends lost 3 bases and 0 bases respectively, with 9 bases between them. In DNA, the CDR3 is TGTGCCAGTAGTATGGGTCAGCTTAGCAATCAGCCCCAGCATTTT. Protein product: CASSMGQLSNQPQHF.

The chain uses TRBV11-3 and TRBJ1-1; D gene unclear. Trimming took 8 bases from V and 6 from J, leaving 16 bases between them. The CDR3 length is 13 residues. Germline CDR1 is SGHNT and CDR2 is YENEEA. The CDR3 loop reads CASRAGPGAEAFF. CDR3 coding DNA: TGTGCCAGCCGCGCGGGCCCCGGGGCTGAAGCTTTCTTT.

V is TRBV19 and J is TRBJ2-2; 8 positions agree with TRBD1. This CDR3 comprises 13 residues. Germline CDR1 is LNHDA and CDR2 is SQIVND (reference sequence). The CDR3 DNA sequence: TGTGCTCTGACAGGGGCGAACACCGGGGAGCTGTTTTTT. Its protein product is CALTGANTGELFF.

This chain joins TRBV19 and TRBJ1-2, with D possibly matching TRBD1 (6 bases). CDR1 LNHDA and CDR2 SQIVND come from the germline V gene (reference sequence). The ends were cut back, 7 bases at V and 3 bases at J, with 15 bases in the middle. This CDR3 contains 14 residues. The CDR3 here is CASNPQGSDYGYTF. CDR3 sequence (DNA): TGTGCCAGTAATCCTCAGGGGTCCGACTATGGCTACACCTTC.

The J gene is TRBJ2-2, the V gene TRBV19; D tentatively reads TRBD1 or TRBD2 (5 bases each). The V gene lost 10 bases and the J gene lost 4 bases, with 16 bases spanning the gap. The CDR3 loop spans 14 amino acids. The V gene's germline CDR1 is LNHDA and CDR2 SQIVND (reference sequence). This chain's CDR3 is CATKGSPGTGELFF. The CDR3 nucleotides read TGTGCCACTAAGGGGAGTCCGGGCACCGGGGAGCTGTTTTTT.

The chain couples TRBV5-1 to TRBJ1-2; weak D call: TRBD1 (5 bases). Deletions cut 4 bases from V and 6 bases from J, with 13 bases between. The CDR3 loop spans 13 amino acids. In germline, CDR1 is SGHRS, CDR2 YFSETQ. CDR3 sequence (DNA): TGCGCCAGCAGCCCCCTGAGGGACCATGGCTACACCTTC. It codes for CASSPLRDHGYTF.

This chain joins TRBV5-6 and TRBJ1-2; the D gene is possibly TRBD1 (5 bases). Germline CDR1 and CDR2: SGHDT and YYEEEE. The CDR3 length is 17 residues. Trimming removed 0 bases from V and 6 bases from J, with 21 bases in between. The CDR3 nucleotides read TGTGCCAGCAGCTTGGGGTATCAGGGACGCGGGACGGATGGCTACACCTTC. Encoded protein: CASSLGYQGRGTDGYTF.

This rearrangement joins TRBV5-4 to TRBJ1-4; 9 nucleotides agree with TRBD1. There are 14 residues in the CDR3. Trimming took 4 bases from V and 7 from J; bases not matched to a gene: 5. In germline, CDR1 is SGHNT, CDR2 YYREEE (reference sequence). Here the CDR3 DNA reads TGTGCCAGCAGCGGGACAGGGAGCGGTGAAAAACTGTTTTTT. It translates to CASSGTGSGEKLFF.

The J gene is TRBJ1-4, the V gene TRBV18; D remains ambiguous. There are 16 residues in the CDR3. Germline loops: CDR1 KGHSH, CDR2 LQKENI. V lost 5 bases, J lost 4 bases, and 17 bases lay in between. Here the CDR3 DNA reads TGTGCCAGCTCATCGACAAGGAGTGTCTTTAATGAAAAACTGTTTTTT. As protein: CASSSTRSVFNEKLFF.

The chain recombines TRBV5-1 with TRBJ1-2; D is uncertain. V shed 0 bases and J shed 0 bases, with 6 bases lying between them. Germline CDR1 and CDR2: SGHRS and YFSETQ. The CDR3 is made up of 14 amino acids. The DNA of the CDR3 is TGCGCCAGCAGCTTGGAGTACACTAACTATGGCTACACCTTC. Translated, it gives CASSLEYTNYGYTF.

This clone was observed a handful of times. V is TRBV6-5 and J is TRBJ1-1; D is unclear. Germline CDR1 is MNHEY and CDR2 is SVGAGI. The CDR3 is 14 residues long. With 6 bases removed from V and 1 base from J, the gap between germline ends came to 12 bases. The CDR3 loop is CASSPNRENTEAFF. The CDR3, as DNA: TGTGCCAGCAGCCCAAATAGAGAGAACACTGAAGCTTTCTTT.

This chain joins TRBV5-4 and TRBJ1-6, with D hard to call. V lost 6 bases to trimming and J lost 5 bases, with 15 bases between them. The CDR3 extends over 15 amino acids. CDR1 and CDR2 (germline): SGHNT, YYREEE (reference sequence). CDR3 DNA sequence: TGTGCCAGCACTTCAGCGGCCGGAAATAATTCACCCCTCCACTTT. This codes for CASTSAAGNNSPLHF.

CDR3 residues: CASRTGGSGKLFF. CDR3 in DNA: TGTGCCAGCAGGACAGGGGGCAGCGGAAAACTGTTTTTT. The V and J genes are TRBV6-5 and TRBJ1-4; 10 positions match TRBD1. CDR3 length equals 13 residues. The germline V gene has CDR1 MNHEY and CDR2 SVGAGI. The ends lost 6 bases at V and 10 bases at J; junction bases unmatched: 5.

This clone was seen only a few times. The chain uses TRBV19 and TRBJ2-1; TRBD2 matches 8 bases. Germline-derived CDR1 and CDR2 are LNHDA and SQIVND (reference sequence). The V segment lost 3 bases and the J segment 3 bases; nucleotides outside the gene matches: 4. The length of the CDR3 is 15 residues. The CDR3 DNA reads TGTGCCAGTAGTATGTCGGGGGGGGACTACAATGAGCAGTTCTTC. Translation gives CASSMSGGDYNEQFF.

J is TRBJ1-3 and V is TRBV5-6, with a tentative D call TRBD1 (6 bases). Germline V gene sequence: CDR1 SGHDT, CDR2 YYEEEE. CDR3 length equals 15 residues. V lost 4 bases to trimming and J lost 4 bases, with 15 bases between them. DNA of the CDR3: TGTGCCAGCAGCCTGCGGCGGGGGCTCGGAAACACCATATATTTT. It codes for CASSLRRGLGNTIYF.

V usage is TRBV7-9 and J usage is TRBJ1-3; D may be TRBD1 (5 bases). The ends were cut back, 5 bases at V and 8 bases at J, with 16 bases in the middle. Germline CDR1 SEHNR, CDR2 FQNEAQ (reference sequence). The CDR3 is 14 residues long. The CDR3 region has the DNA TGTGCCAGCAGCACCGGGGGGGTAGGACACACCATATATTTT. Its translation is CASSTGGVGHTIYF.

The chain links TRBV7-3 to TRBJ1-6; 7 positions match TRBD1. CDR3 length: 15 residues. In germline, CDR1 is SGHTA, CDR2 FQGTGA. Unmatched junction bases numbered 3, after V lost 0 bases and J lost 7 bases. The chain's CDR3 is CASSLTGTANSPLHF. Here the CDR3 DNA reads TGTGCCAGCAGCTTAACCGGGACAGCAAATTCACCCCTCCACTTT.